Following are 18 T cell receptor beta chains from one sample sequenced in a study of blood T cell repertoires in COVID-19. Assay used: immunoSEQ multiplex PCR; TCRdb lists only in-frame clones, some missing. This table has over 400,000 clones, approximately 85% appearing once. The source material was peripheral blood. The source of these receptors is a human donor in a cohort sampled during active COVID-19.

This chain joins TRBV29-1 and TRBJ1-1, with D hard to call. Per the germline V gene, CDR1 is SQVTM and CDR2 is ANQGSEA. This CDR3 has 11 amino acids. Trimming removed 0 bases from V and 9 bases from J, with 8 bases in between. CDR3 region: CSVEDLLQAFF. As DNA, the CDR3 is TGCAGCGTTGAAGATCTTCTTCAAGCTTTCTTT.

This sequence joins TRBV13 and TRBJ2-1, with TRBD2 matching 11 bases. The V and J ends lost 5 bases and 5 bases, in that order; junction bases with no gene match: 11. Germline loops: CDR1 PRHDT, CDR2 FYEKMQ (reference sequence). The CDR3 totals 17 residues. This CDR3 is CASSLGLLAGGNNEQFF. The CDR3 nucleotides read TGTGCCAGCAGCCTGGGCCTGCTAGCGGGAGGCAACAATGAGCAGTTCTTC. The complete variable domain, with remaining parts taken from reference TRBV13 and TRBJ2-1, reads AAGVIQSPRHLIKEKRETATLKCYPIPRHDTVYWYQQGPGQDPQFLISFYEKMQSDKGSIPDRFSAQQFSDYHSELNMSSLELGDSALYFCASSLGLLAGGNNEQFFGPGTRLTVL.

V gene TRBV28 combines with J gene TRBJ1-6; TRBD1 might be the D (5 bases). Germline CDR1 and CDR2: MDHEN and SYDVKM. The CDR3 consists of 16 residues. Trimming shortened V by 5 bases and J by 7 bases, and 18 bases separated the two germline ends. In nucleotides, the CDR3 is TGTGCCAGCAGTCCTTCGGGGAGGGGCTTGAATTCACCCCTCCACTTT. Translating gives CASSPSGRGLNSPLHF.

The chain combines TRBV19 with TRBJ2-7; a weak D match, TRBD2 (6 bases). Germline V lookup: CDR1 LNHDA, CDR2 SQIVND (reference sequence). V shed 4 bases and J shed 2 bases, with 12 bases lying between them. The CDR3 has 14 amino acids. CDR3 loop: CASSSGKGAYEQYF. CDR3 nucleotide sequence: TGTGCCAGTAGTAGCGGGAAAGGGGCCTACGAGCAGTACTTC.

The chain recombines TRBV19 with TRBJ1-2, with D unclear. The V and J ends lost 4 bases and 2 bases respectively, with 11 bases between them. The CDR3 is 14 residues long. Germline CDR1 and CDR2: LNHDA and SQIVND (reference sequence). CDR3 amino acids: CASSTLGINYGYTF. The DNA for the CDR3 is TGTGCCAGTAGTACCTTGGGCATCAACTATGGCTACACCTTC.

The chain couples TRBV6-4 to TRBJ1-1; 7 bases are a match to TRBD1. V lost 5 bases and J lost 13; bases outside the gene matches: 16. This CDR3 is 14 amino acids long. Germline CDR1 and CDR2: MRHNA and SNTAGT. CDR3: CASSHPDRWYHGFF. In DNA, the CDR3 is TGTGCCAGCAGTCACCCGGACAGGTGGTACCACGGTTTCTTT.

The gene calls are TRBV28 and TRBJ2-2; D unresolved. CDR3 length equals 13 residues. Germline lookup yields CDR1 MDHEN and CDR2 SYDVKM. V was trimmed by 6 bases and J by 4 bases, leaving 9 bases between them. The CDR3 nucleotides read TGTGCCAGCAGCCCCGAGAGCACCGGGGAGCTGTTTTTT. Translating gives CASSPESTGELFF. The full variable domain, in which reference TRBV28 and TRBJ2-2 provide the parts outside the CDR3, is DVKVTQSSRYLVKRTGEKVFLECVQDMDHENMFWYRQDPGLGLRLIYFSYDVKMKEKGDIPEGYSVSREKKERFSLILESASTNQTSMYLCASSPESTGELFFGEGSRLTVL.

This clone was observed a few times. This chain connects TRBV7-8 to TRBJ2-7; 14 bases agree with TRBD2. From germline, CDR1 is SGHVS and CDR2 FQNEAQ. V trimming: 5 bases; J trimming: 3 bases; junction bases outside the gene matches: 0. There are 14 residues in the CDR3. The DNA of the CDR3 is TGTGCCAGCAGCGGACTAGCGGGAGGCTACGAGCAGTACTTC. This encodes CASSGLAGGYEQYF.

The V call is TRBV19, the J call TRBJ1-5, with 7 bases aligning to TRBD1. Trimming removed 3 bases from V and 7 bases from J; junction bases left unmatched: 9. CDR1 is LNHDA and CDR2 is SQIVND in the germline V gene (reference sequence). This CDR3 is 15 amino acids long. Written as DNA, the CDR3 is TGTGCCAGTAGTATCCCCCCCGGAGGGGGCCAGCCCCAGCATTTT. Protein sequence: CASSIPPGGGQPQHF.

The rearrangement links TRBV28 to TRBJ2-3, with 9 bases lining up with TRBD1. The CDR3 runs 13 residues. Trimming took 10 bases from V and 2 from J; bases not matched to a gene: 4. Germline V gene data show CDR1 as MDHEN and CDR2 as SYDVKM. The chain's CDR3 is CATRTGATDTQYF. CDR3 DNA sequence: TGTGCCACCAGGACAGGGGCCACAGATACGCAGTATTTT.

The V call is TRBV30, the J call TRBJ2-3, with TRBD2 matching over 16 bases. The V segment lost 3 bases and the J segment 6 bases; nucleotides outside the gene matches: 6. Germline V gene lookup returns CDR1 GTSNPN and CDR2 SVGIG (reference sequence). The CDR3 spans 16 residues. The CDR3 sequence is CAWSLGTSGRADTQYF. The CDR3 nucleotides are TGTGCCTGGAGCCTCGGGACTAGCGGGAGGGCCGATACGCAGTATTTT.

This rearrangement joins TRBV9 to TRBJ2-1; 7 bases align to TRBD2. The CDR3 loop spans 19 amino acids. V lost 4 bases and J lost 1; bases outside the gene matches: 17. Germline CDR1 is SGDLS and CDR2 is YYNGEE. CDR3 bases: TGTGCCAGCAGCCCGTCCCTCCTCATTAGCGGGCTGTCCTACAATGAGCAGTTCTTC. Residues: CASSPSLLISGLSYNEQFF.

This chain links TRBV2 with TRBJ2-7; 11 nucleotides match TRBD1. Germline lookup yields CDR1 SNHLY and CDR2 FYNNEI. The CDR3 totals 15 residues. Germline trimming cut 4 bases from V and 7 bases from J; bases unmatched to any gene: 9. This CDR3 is CASSARDRGIFEQYF. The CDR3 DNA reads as TGTGCCAGCAGTGCCCGGGACAGGGGGATTTTTGAGCAGTACTTC.

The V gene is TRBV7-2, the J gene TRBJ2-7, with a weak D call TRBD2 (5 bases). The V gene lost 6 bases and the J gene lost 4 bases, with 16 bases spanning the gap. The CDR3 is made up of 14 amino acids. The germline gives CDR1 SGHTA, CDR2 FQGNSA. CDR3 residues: CASSQNGGPYEQYF. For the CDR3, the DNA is TGTGCCAGCAGTCAAAACGGCGGGCCGTACGAGCAGTACTTC.

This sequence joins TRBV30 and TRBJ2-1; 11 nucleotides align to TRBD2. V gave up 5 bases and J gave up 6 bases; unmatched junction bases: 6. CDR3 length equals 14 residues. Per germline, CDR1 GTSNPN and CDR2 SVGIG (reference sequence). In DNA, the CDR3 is TGTGCCTGGCTAGCTAGCGGGAGGCTCAATGAGCAGTTCTTC. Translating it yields CAWLASGRLNEQFF.

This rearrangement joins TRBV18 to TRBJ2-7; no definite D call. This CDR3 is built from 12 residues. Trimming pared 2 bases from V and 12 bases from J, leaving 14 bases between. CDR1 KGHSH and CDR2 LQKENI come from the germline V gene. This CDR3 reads CASSPSEAPPYF. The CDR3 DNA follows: TGTGCCAGCTCACCAAGCGAGGCACCCCCGTACTTC.

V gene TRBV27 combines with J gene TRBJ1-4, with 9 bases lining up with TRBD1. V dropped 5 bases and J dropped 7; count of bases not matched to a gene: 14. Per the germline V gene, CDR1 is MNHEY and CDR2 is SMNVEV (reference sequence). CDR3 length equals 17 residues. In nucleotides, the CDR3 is TGTGCCAGCAGTGATAGGCCCGGAGGGACAGGGTTTGAAAAACTGTTTTTT. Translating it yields CASSDRPGGTGFEKLFF.

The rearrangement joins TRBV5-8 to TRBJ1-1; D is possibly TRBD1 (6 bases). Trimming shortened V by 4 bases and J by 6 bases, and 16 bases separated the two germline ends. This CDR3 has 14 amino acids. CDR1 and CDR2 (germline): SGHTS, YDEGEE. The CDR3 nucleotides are TGTGCCAGCAGCCGGACCCGGGGGGCTGCTGAAGCTTTCTTT. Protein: CASSRTRGAAEAFF.